The 2 T cell receptor beta chains given below trace back to one sample, sequenced in a study of T cells after yellow fever vaccination. TCRdb independently ran MiXCR on the 5' RACE reads; one entry per CDR3 protein. Of 200,000 to 300,000 distinct CDR3 sequences listed, 6.5% to 7.5% are singletons. The sequenced sample was CD4+ T cells sorted from PBMCs, obtained on the day of the yellow fever booster vaccination. These receptors were taken from a man in his thirties or forties who received the YFV17D yellow fever vaccine.

This chain joins TRBV5-5 and TRBJ2-1, with 8 bases fitting TRBD2. The V gene's germline CDR1 is SGHKS and CDR2 YYEKEE (reference sequence). The length of the CDR3 is 14 residues. The V gene end was trimmed by 3 bases and the J gene end by 7 bases; junction bases not matched to a gene: 6. The CDR3 sequence: CASSSGGSGNEQFF. The CDR3 nucleotides are TGTGCCAGCAGCTCGGGGGGGTCAGGGAATGAGCAGTTCTTC.

This chain uses TRBV18 with TRBJ2-1; weak D call: TRBD1 (6 bases). CDR1 is KGHSH, CDR2 LQKENI, per germline. This CDR3 is built from 14 residues. The V end was cut by 1 base, the J end by 5 bases, with 9 bases between. The CDR3 region is CASSPQSGDNEQFF. In DNA form, the CDR3 reads TGTGCCAGCTCACCACAATCAGGGGACAATGAGCAGTTCTTC. Using reference TRBV18 and TRBJ2-1 for the parts outside the CDR3, the full variable domain is NAGVMQNPRHLVRRRGQEARLRCSPMKGHSHVYWYRQLPEEGLKFMVYLQKENIIDESGMPKERFSAEFPKEGPSILRIQQVVRGDSAAYFCASSPQSGDNEQFFGPGTRLTVL.